These 14 T cell receptor beta chains were all obtained from the same sample, sequenced in a study of T cells in Graves' hyperthyroidism and ophthalmopathy. The CDR3 regions of TCR beta were amplified from RNA transcripts. HTBI primers were used for first-round RT-PCR of the TCR CDR3. MiXCR was run by TCRdb on the multiplex PCR reads, yielding one entry per CDR3 protein. Here the sample spans 380,000 or so distinct CDR3 sequences, 15% to 20% being singletons. Sequencing input: blood. These receptors originate from a woman younger than 30 with Graves' hyperthyroidism.

This clonotype was observed at least ten times. The rearrangement joins TRBV5-1 to TRBJ2-7; the D gene could be TRBD1 or TRBD2 (6 bases each). This CDR3 contains 16 residues. CDR1 SGHRS and CDR2 YFSETQ come from the germline V gene. The V end was cut by 4 bases, the J end by 3 bases, with 20 bases between. CDR3 amino acids: CASSPQSRGANYEQYF. The CDR3 DNA reads as TGCGCCAGCAGCCCCCAGTCGAGGGGGGCCAACTACGAGCAGTACTTC.

This clonotype has at least ten counts. The rearrangement joins TRBV27 to TRBJ2-7; TRBD2 matches at 9 bases. The CDR3 has 15 residues. Germline V gene data show CDR1 as MNHEY and CDR2 as SMNVEV (reference sequence). V shed 3 bases and J 5 bases; nucleotides not matched to a gene: 8. The chain's CDR3 is CASSFLRGGADEQYF. DNA for the CDR3: TGTGCCAGCAGTTTTCTTCGCGGGGGGGCCGACGAGCAGTACTTC.

This chain links TRBV28 with TRBJ2-2; 9 positions agree with TRBD2. The CDR3 has 17 residues. Germline V CDR1 and CDR2: MDHEN, SYDVKM. Trimming cost V 1 base and J 5 bases; bases outside gene matches: 8. DNA of the CDR3: TGTGCCAGCAGTTTATCGACCGGACTAGCGTTAACCGGGGAGCTGTTTTTT. Its protein is CASSLSTGLALTGELFF.

This clonotype was found many times. The rearrangement joins TRBV13 to TRBJ1-1; D is undetermined. The V end lost 4 bases, the J end lost 3 bases, and 12 bases lay between the germline ends. Germline V lookup: CDR1 PRHDT, CDR2 FYEKMQ (reference sequence). The CDR3 contains 14 residues. CDR3 nucleotides: TGTGCCAGCAGCTCCACGGACTCCGACACTGAAGCTTTCTTT. Encoded protein: CASSSTDSDTEAFF.

Details on this clonotype: A much larger clone sits a single nucleotide away, making a read error possible. This rearrangement joins TRBV2 to TRBJ1-1; 7 nucleotides match TRBD1. CDR3 size: 13 residues. Germline-derived CDR1 and CDR2 are SNHLY and FYNNEI. For the CDR3, the DNA is TGTGCCAGCAGGACAGGGAGGGGGACTGAAGCTTGCTTT. It specifies CASRTGRGTEACF.

The sample holds many counts of this clonotype. The chain links TRBV14 to TRBJ1-5, with a tentative D call TRBD1 (5 bases). This CDR3 comprises 14 residues. Trimming took off 3 bases at V and 3 bases at J, with 9 bases between the two ends. Germline lookup yields CDR1 SGHDN and CDR2 FVKESK. This CDR3 is CASSQQGFNQPQHF. The CDR3 DNA reads TGTGCCAGCAGCCAGCAGGGTTTCAATCAGCCCCAGCATTTT.

This chain links TRBV24-1 with TRBJ2-7; D is undetermined. Per germline, CDR1 KGHDR and CDR2 SFDVKD. V lost 1 base and J lost 6, with 6 bases in between. The length of the CDR3 is 12 residues. The CDR3 loop is CATSDLTPEQYF. CDR3 sequence (DNA): TGTGCCACCAGTGATTTAACCCCCGAGCAGTACTTC.

In this sample, this clonotype turned up many times. The rearrangement joins TRBV13 to TRBJ2-5, with 8 bases lining up with TRBD2. The germline V gene has CDR1 PRHDT and CDR2 FYEKMQ (reference sequence). This CDR3 is built from 14 residues. Trimming cost V 0 bases and J 7 bases; bases outside gene matches: 4. The CDR3 sequence: CASSLGRAGATQYF. CDR3 in DNA: TGTGCCAGCAGCTTAGGCCGAGCGGGGGCGACCCAGTACTTC.

This clonotype was detected ten times or more. V and J are TRBV30 and TRBJ2-2; tentative D call: TRBD1 (5 bases). Germline V gene sequence: CDR1 GTSNPN, CDR2 SVGIG (reference sequence). The CDR3 has 15 residues. V lost 2 bases to trimming and J lost 4 bases, with 14 bases between them. Here the CDR3 reads CAWSLQGEVTGELFF. DNA of the CDR3: TGTGCCTGGAGTTTGCAGGGTGAAGTCACCGGGGAGCTGTTTTTT.

Ten or more counts support this clonotype. This chain links TRBV6-5 with TRBJ1-1; TRBD1 matches at 9 bases. Germline lookup yields CDR1 MNHEY and CDR2 SVGAGI. The CDR3 runs 14 residues. V was pared by 6 bases and J by 3 bases, with 5 bases of the junction left unmatched. CDR3 in amino acids: CASRSGTGYTEAFF. In DNA, the CDR3 is TGTGCCAGCAGATCCGGGACAGGGTACACTGAAGCTTTCTTT.

This clonotype came up many times. V is TRBV15 and J is TRBJ2-7, with D perhaps matching TRBD2 (5 bases). The CDR3 is made up of 15 amino acids. Deletions cut 0 bases from V and 5 bases from J, with 14 bases between. Germline CDR1 and CDR2: LNHNV and YYDKDF (reference sequence). The CDR3 region is CATSRDGNTGHEQYF. The DNA of the CDR3 is TGTGCCACCAGCAGAGACGGGAACACCGGCCACGAGCAGTACTTC.

This clonotype was observed at least ten times. The chain couples TRBV30 to TRBJ1-2; TRBD1 might be the D (6 bases). The CDR3 totals 11 residues. V was cut by 4 bases and J by 3 bases, with 6 bases left in between. The germline CDR1 and CDR2 sequences are GTSNPN and SVGIG (reference sequence). The CDR3 here is CAWNRDYGYTF. The CDR3 coding sequence is TGTGCCTGGAACAGGGACTATGGCTACACCTTC.

This clonotype was observed many times. The CDR3, as DNA: TGTGCCAGTTCCGACTTACTAGGGTGGGCTGAAGCTTTCTTT. It encodes CASSDLLGWAEAFF. This chain connects TRBV19 to TRBJ1-1; D is undetermined. Between the trimmed V and J ends, which lost 8 bases and 6 bases, there was a span of 19 bases. Per the germline V gene, CDR1 is LNHDA and CDR2 is SQIVND (reference sequence). This CDR3 comprises 14 residues.

This clonotype was seen ten or more times. This chain connects TRBV20-1 to TRBJ2-5; 8 bases match TRBD2. Trimming cost V 0 bases and J 2 bases; bases outside gene matches: 11. The CDR3 length is 17 residues. Germline V CDR1 and CDR2: DFQATT, SNEGSKA (reference sequence). CDR3 bases: TGCAGTGCTAGAGATCGAGGGGGTAGCGGGGAACAAGAGACCCAGTACTTC. Protein sequence: CSARDRGGSGEQETQYF.